Ten or more counts support the clone carrying this T cell receptor (beta chain). Trimming took 6 bases from V and 4 from J, leaving 12 bases between them. The CDR3 is made up of 13 amino acids. Germline values: CDR1 DFQATT, CDR2 SNEGSKA (reference sequence). These data belong to a study of human T cells and chemical hapten exposure. TCRdb re-called the RACE reads through MiXCR, storing one row per CDR3 protein. The data hold hundreds of thousands of distinct CDR3 sequences, with more than 5% observed a single time. Regarding time point: patch test 2, 6 weeks after DPC sensitization. Treatment reported: therapeutic diphenylcyclopropenone sensitization with weekly scalp DPC.

The sample consisted of whole blood, taken in connection with sensitization to the hapten diphenylcyclopropenone (DPC). This clonotype was sampled from a woman aged 18 to 35 with alopecia areata. Some clones in this sample may be carry-over from other donors' samples. The rearrangement uses TRBV20-1 and TRBJ1-4; TRBD1 is a possible D gene (6 bases). For the CDR3, the DNA is TGCAGTGCCCCAGGGGACCTTAATGAAAAACTGTTTTTT. Translating it yields CSAPGDLNEKLFF.